These 11 T cell receptor beta chains share one sample of origin, sequenced in a study of shared clonotypes between healthy human individuals (dated by TCRdb to 2018 to 2021). CD8 naive samples consisted of CD45RO-negative cells that were positively selected for CCR7, yielding a CD45RA+CCR7+ population without TemRA cells. To prepare the library, the immunoSEQ multiplex PCR assay was applied. The source is immuneACCESS, and TCRdb retained only in-frame sequences with V and J called. Part of the clones is not carried over; for the studies checked, unresolved V genes explain less than half of this, and the remainder is unexplained. The sample table lists around 2.1 million clones, 85% to 95% of them with a count of one. 1.5% to 2% of the sample goes to the ten largest clones. The sample taken for sequencing was naive CD8+ T cells from PBMCs. Sample cell subset or site, as interpreted from the label and publication: CD45RA+CCR7+. Receptors were obtained from a man aged 18 to 29 in good health. Some clones in this sample may be carry-over from other donors' samples.

CDR3 sequence: CASSWDRPPYEQYF. Here the CDR3 DNA reads TGCGCCAGCAGCTGGGACAGGCCCCCCTACGAGCAGTACTTC. The chain recombines TRBV5-1 with TRBJ2-7; the match to TRBD1 covers 8 bases. CDR3 length equals 14 residues. V shed 3 bases and J 2 bases; nucleotides not matched to a gene: 4. The germline V gene encodes CDR1 SGHRS and CDR2 YFSETQ.

The chain employs TRBV28 and TRBJ2-5; 10 bases align to TRBD2. Germline loops: CDR1 MDHEN, CDR2 SYDVKM. This CDR3 is built from 14 residues. J gave up 12 bases and V 6 bases, and 13 bases lay outside the gene matches. CDR3 sequence: CASSLAPSGSQEYF. The CDR3 DNA sequence: TGTGCCAGCAGCCTTGCACCTAGCGGGAGCCAGGAGTACTTC.

CDR3 sequence: CASSSLPKRTDTQYF. The CDR3 nucleotides are TGTGCCAGCAGCTCACTGCCGAAACGTACAGATACGCAGTATTTT. This chain connects TRBV7-3 to TRBJ2-3; D gene uncertain. Trimming pared 4 bases from V and 3 bases from J, leaving 14 bases between. Germline CDR1 SGHTA, CDR2 FQGTGA. The CDR3 has 15 amino acids. The full variable domain, in which reference TRBV7-3 and TRBJ2-3 provide the parts outside the CDR3, is GAGVSQTPSNKVTEKGKYVELRCDPISGHTALYWYRQSLGQGPEFLIYFQGTGAADDSGLPNDRFFAVRPEGSVSTLKIQRTERGDSAVYLCASSSLPKRTDTQYFGPGTRLTVL.

The chain uses TRBV5-1 and TRBJ2-1; D possibly corresponds to TRBD2 (6 bases). V lost 3 bases and J 0 bases, leaving 10 bases between the germline ends. In germline, CDR1 is SGHRS, CDR2 YFSETQ. The CDR3 covers 15 residues. CDR3 in amino acids: CASSSFGGSYNEQFF. In DNA, the CDR3 is TGCGCCAGCAGCTCTTTCGGGGGCTCCTACAATGAGCAGTTCTTC.

This clone has only one observation. V is TRBV7-3 and J is TRBJ1-2, with D possibly TRBD1 on 6 matching bases. V lost 1 base and J lost 7, with 10 bases in between. There are 13 residues in the CDR3. Germline CDR1 reads SGHTA; CDR2 reads FQGTGA. CDR3 residues: CASSLIQGSGYTF. CDR3 nucleotide sequence: TGTGCCAGCAGCTTAATACAGGGCTCTGGCTACACCTTC.

Here the CDR3 DNA reads TGTGCCAGCAGCTTTTCTAGCGGGAGTTACGAGCAGTACTTC. Residues: CASSFSSGSYEQYF. The genes are TRBV7-9 and TRBJ2-7, with TRBD2 matching over 10 bases. CDR3 length: 14 residues. Looked up from germline, CDR1 is SEHNR and CDR2 is FQNEAQ (reference sequence). Trimming cost V 3 bases and J 4 bases; bases outside gene matches: 3.

V usage is TRBV14 and J usage is TRBJ2-5; unclear D gene. Germline V gene data show CDR1 as SGHDN and CDR2 as FVKESK. V lost 1 base, J lost 5 bases, and 8 bases lay in between. The CDR3 has 13 amino acids. The DNA for the CDR3 is TGTGCCAGCAGCCAAGCAGTAGGGGAGACCCAGTACTTC. It translates to CASSQAVGETQYF.

The CDR3 sequence: CASSRSGRATYEQYF. The DNA of the CDR3 is TGTGCCAGCAGCCGTAGCGGGAGGGCCACCTACGAGCAGTACTTC. This chain connects TRBV7-8 to TRBJ2-7, with 11 bases identical to TRBD2. This CDR3 contains 15 residues. With 5 bases clipped from V and 2 bases from J, the junction kept 5 bases outside the gene matches. Per the germline V gene, CDR1 is SGHVS and CDR2 is FQNEAQ.

The rearrangement links TRBV6-6 to TRBJ2-7; D is uncertain. Germline V gene lookup returns CDR1 MNHNY and CDR2 SVGAGI (reference sequence). The CDR3 runs to 13 residues. Trimming shortened V by 5 bases and J by 2 bases, and 10 bases separated the two germline ends. Here the CDR3 DNA reads TGTGCCAGCAGTGAGAACAAAGCCTACGAGCAGTACTTC. Protein: CASSENKAYEQYF.

The genes are TRBV15 and TRBJ2-1, with D possibly being TRBD1 (6 bases). In germline, CDR1 is LNHNV, CDR2 YYDKDF (reference sequence). Trimming pared 5 bases from V and 6 bases from J, leaving 17 bases between. This CDR3 is built from 15 residues. The CDR3 DNA sequence: TGTGCCACCAGCGGCCCGGACAGCCAACCCAATGAGCAGTTCTTC. It encodes CATSGPDSQPNEQFF.

This chain joins TRBV28 and TRBJ1-1; D unclear. The CDR3 has 14 amino acids. Germline V gene sequence: CDR1 MDHEN, CDR2 SYDVKM. Trimming took off 3 bases at V and 2 bases at J, with 10 bases between the two ends. The CDR3 region has the DNA TGTGCCAGCAGTTTTAGGTTGGGTAACACTGAAGCTTTCTTT. It codes for CASSFRLGNTEAFF.